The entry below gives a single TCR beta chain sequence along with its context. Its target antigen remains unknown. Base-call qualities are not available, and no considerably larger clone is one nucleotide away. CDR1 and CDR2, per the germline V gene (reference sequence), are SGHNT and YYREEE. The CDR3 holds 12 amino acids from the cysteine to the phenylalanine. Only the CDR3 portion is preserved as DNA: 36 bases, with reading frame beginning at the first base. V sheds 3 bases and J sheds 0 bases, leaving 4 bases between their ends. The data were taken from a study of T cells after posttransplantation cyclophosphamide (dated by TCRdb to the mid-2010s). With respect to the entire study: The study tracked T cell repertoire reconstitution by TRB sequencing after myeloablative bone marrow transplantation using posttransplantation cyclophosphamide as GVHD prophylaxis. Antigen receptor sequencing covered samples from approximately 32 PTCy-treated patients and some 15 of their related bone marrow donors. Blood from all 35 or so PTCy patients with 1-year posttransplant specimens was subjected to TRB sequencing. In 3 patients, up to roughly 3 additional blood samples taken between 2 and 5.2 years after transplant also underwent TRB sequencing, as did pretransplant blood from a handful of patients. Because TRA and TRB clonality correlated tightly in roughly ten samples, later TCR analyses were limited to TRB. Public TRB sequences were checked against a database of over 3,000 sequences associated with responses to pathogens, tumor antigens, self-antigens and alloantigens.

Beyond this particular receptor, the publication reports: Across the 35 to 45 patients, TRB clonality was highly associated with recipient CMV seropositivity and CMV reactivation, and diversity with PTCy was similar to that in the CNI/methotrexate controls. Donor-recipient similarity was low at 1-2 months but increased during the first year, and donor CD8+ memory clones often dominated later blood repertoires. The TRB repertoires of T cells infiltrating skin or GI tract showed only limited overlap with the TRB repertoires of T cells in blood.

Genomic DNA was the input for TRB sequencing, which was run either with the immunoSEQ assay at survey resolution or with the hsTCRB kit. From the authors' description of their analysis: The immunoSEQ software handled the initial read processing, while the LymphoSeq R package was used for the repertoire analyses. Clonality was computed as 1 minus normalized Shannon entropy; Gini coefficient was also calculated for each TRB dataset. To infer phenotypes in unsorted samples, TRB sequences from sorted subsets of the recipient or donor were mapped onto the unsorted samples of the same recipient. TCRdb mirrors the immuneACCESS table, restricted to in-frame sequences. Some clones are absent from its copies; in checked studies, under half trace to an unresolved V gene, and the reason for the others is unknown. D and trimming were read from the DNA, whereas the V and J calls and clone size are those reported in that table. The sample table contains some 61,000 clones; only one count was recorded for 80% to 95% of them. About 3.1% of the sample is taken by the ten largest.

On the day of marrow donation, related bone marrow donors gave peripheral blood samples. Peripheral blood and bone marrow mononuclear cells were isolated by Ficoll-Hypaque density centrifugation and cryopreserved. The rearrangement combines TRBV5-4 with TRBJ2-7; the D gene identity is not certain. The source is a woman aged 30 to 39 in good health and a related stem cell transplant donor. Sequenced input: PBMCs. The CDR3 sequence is CASSSSSYEQYF. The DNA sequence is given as TGTGCCAGCAGCTCCAGCTCCTACGAGCAGTACTTC.